This TCR beta chain was sequenced for a study of blood T cells in healthy people across ages. Study outcomes and limitations: In older individuals, TCR beta diversity per million T cells was lower, falling roughly linearly with age. Diversity figures derived from one million T cells were judged to underestimate the true value. Relative to aged donors, long-lived donors carried more naive CD4+ cells and displayed higher diversity. A strong correlation was seen between TCR beta diversity and naive T cell percentage.

A second PCR of about 7 to 12 cycles used a sample-barcoded 5' primer and a J-beta primer mix. TCRdb reprocessed the 5' RACE reads with MiXCR, giving one entry per CDR3 protein. The sample includes about 1 million distinct CDR3 sequences, under 45% of them seen just once. Comment on this clonotype: Its antigen is still unknown.

CDR1 SQVTM and CDR2 ANQGSEA come from the germline V gene. V was clipped by 2 bases and J by 2 bases, with 18 bases between them. This CDR3 spans 16 amino acids. The sample taken for sequencing was blood. This chain links TRBV29-1 with TRBJ2-5, with a weak D call TRBD2 (6 bases). This receptor was identified in a woman aged 55-69 years in good health. This CDR3 is CSVERRVGSPQETQYF. The CDR3 region has the DNA TGCAGCGTTGAAAGGAGGGTTGGTTCTCCTCAAGAGACCCAGTACTTC. Full variable domain (outside the CDR3, taken from reference TRBV29-1 and TRBJ2-5): SAVISQKPSRDICQRGTSLTIQCQVDSQVTMMFWYRQQPGQSLTLIATANQGSEATYESGFVIDKFPISRPNLTFSTLTVSNMSPEDSSIYLCSVERRVGSPQETQYFGPGTRLLVL.